This T cell receptor (beta chain) is from a study of TIL therapy for anti-PD-1-resistant metastatic lung cancer. Across the study: Median tumor PD-L1 proportion score was under 6.5%. Tumors carried a median around 1.4 non-synonymous mutations per megabase.

The sample's time point: pre-treatment sample, taken before nivolumab and TIL therapy. Patients were adults with stage 4 NSCLC. The immunoSEQ assay was v3. Here immunoSEQ multiplex PCR was the method, and the copy in TCRdb shows in-frame clones only, minus some. The repertoire holds more than 45,000 clones, with around 86% as singletons. V was shortened by 9 bases and J by 0 bases, with 7 bases between the two germline ends. This CDR3 comprises 12 residues. This receptor was taken from a person between 30 and 79 years old with non-small cell lung cancer. The specimen comprised blood, sampled at baseline. The chain joins TRBV23-1 to TRBJ2-3, with D possibly being TRBD1 or TRBD2 (5 bases each). TRBV23-1 has ORF status, its function being uncertain. The CDR3 sequence: CARGDSTDTQYF. DNA of the CDR3: TGCGCCAGGGGGGACAGCACAGATACGCAGTATTTT.